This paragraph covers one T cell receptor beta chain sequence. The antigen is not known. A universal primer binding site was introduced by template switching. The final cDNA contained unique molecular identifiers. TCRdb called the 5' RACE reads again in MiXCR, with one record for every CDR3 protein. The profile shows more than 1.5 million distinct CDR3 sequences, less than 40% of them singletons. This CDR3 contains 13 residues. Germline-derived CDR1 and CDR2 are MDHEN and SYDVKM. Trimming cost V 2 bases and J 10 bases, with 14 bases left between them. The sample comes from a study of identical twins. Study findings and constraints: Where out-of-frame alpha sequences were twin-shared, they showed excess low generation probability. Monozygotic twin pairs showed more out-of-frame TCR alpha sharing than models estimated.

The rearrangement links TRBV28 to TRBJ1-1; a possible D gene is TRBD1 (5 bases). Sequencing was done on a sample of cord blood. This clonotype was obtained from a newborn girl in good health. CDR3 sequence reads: CASSLRARVGAFF. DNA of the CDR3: TGTGCCAGCAGTTTACGGGCCAGGGTGGGAGCTTTCTTT.